This T cell receptor (beta chain) is from a study of shared clonotypes between healthy human individuals (dated by TCRdb to the early 2020s). Broadly, across the study: A couple of women and a few men aged 18 to 49 years were included in the cohort. For each donor, CD4 naive and CD4 memory were each run on three plates, CD8 naive on two plates, and CD8 memory on one plate. To estimate repertoire size and how much clonotypes are shared between individuals, the study performed deep sequencing of blood TCR repertoires from roughly five healthy adults. Different laboratories and diverse techniques were used to prepare libraries and sequence TCR repertoires, to increase sequencing depth and limit assay-specific biases. Per donor, leukapheresis produced somewhere between about 0.94 and 9.5 billion PBMCs.

Overall study results and their limits: Sampling was limited to blood, and TCR repertoires in tissue likely differ from TCR repertoires in blood. Rarefaction of sorted-subset datasets indicated incomplete sequencing despite the large sequencing depth. Across a few donors, 5% to 6% of naive CD4, approximately 3.6% of naive CD8, 2.3% of memory CD4, and approximately 0.4% of memory CD8 clonotypes were shared. Larger estimated clonotype richness was generally found for naive subsets than for memory subsets. Because the study included only a small number of donors, the genetic and exposure-history diversity represented was limited. Pairwise subsampling led to the expectation that sequencing depth would affect the degree of clonotype sharing among donors. Compared with non-shared clonotypes, clonotypes shared by all four sorted-subset donors had higher generation probabilities.

A remark on this clone: The antigen this receptor binds is unknown. No qualities accompany the bases; no much larger clone lies one base away.

CD8 naive samples were CD45RO-negative cells positively selected for CCR7, giving a CD45RA+CCR7+ population that excluded TemRA cells. The donors were healthy, HIV-negative adults with no recently reported acute infections or vaccinations. Every donor was a Caucasian adult residing in Nashville, Tennessee, USA. Blood was collected by leukapheresis, and PBMCs were isolated by Ficoll-Histopaque density gradient centrifugation and then cryopreserved in liquid nitrogen vapor phase. Analytical flow cytometry was used to check the purity and quantity of every magnetically sorted T cell population. Each sorted fraction had its genomic DNA isolated and then quantified by UV absorbance on a Nanodrop 2000c. Using the deep immunoSEQ assay, TCR CDR3 regions were amplified from genomic DNA by multiplex PCR. Extracted genomic DNA from each cell subset was distributed evenly across all wells of several immunoSEQ 96-well plates, and each plate was treated as a replicate. For sorted subsets, around 0.2 ug genomic DNA, equal to tens of thousands of T cell genomes, was loaded into each replicate PCR. The purified libraries were quantified using a Qubit 3.0 fluorometer, sized with a Bioanalyzer 2100, and then quantified again using the KAPA Library Quantification kit. Each immunoSEQ 96-well plate was sequenced on its own single-read 150-cycle Illumina NextSeq 550 flow cell. On the authors' methods: Because only junctional sequences without quality scores were contained in the immunoSEQ output, filtering matching that applied to full-length reads could not be performed. Sequences were annotated with PyIR, a Python wrapper for IgBLAST v1.9, and V/J genes and CDR3 were assigned using IMGT germline references. Reads with weak V/J assignments (E-value above 1e-6), missing CDR3, stop codons, out-of-frame junctions, or ambiguous translated residues were removed. A V3J clonotype was defined by an identical inferred V gene, J gene, and CDR3 amino acid sequence. The percentage overlap between two repertoires was calculated by dividing the number of shared unique clonotypes by the size of the smaller repertoire. RTK rarefaction, the Chao1 estimator, and Recon v2.1 estimates of unobserved clonotypes were used to assess repertoire richness. OLGA was used to compute generation probabilities for all TCRbeta clonotypes that the gDNA method yielded from a few donors. TCRdb retrieved this table from immuneACCESS and kept in-frame rearrangements only. Not all clones are present; in checked studies, unresolved V genes account for under half, and no reason is known for the remainder. For V, J and clone size, that table is used; D and trimming come from the DNA. For this sample the table gives 750,000 to 1,000,000 clones, of which 90% to 95% were detected only once. Of the sample, more than 20% falls within the top ten clones.

According to the germline V gene (reference sequence), CDR1 reads MNHEY and CDR2 reads SMNVEV. CDR3 length: 15 amino acids, cysteine to phenylalanine. Of all the DNA, just the CDR3 is kept, 45 bases in frame from base 1. Trimmed from V: 5 bases; trimmed from J: 2 bases; junction bases lacking a gene match: 9. This clonotype was obtained from a man aged 30 to 39 in good health. Sample: naive CD8+ T cells sorted from blood. The cell subset or site label, read with the paper, signifies: CD45RA+CCR7+. The sequence joins TRBV27 to TRBJ2-7; 7 central bases correspond to TRBD1. The CDR3 protein sequence reads: CASSLRQRGPYEQYF. Here is the DNA: TGTGCCAGCAGTCTCCGACAAAGGGGGCCCTACGAGCAGTACTTC.